This T cell receptor beta chain was profiled in a study of Graves' ophthalmopathy and Graves' hyperthyroidism. Absence of ophthalmopathy within 18 months of follow-up defined stable hyperthyroidism. Clinicians diagnosed using symptoms, serum thyroxine, TRAb, thyroid ultrasound and orbital computed tomography. Someone took the PBMCs out of 9.5 to 10 ml of fresh peripheral blood. The CDR3 has 15 amino acids. V lost 5 bases, J lost 4 bases, and 18 bases lay in between. Germline assignment: CDR1 SGHRS and CDR2 YFSETQ. Transcripts of RNA were the source for amplifying TCR beta CDR3 regions. A first-round RT-PCR used HTBI primers, followed by a second-round multiplex PCR. A single record per CDR3 protein comes from TCRdb applying MiXCR to the multiplex PCR reads. The sample includes hundreds of thousands of distinct CDR3 sequences, more than 20% of them seen just once.

This TCR was recovered from a young woman with stable Graves' hyperthyroidism. Sequencing was done on a sample of peripheral blood. This chain links TRBV5-1 with TRBJ1-1; D is unresolved. The CDR3 sequence: CASRQGGSESTEAFF. CDR3 nucleotides: TGCGCCAGCAGACAAGGTGGGTCGGAGAGCACTGAAGCTTTCTTT. Full variable domain (missing parts from reference TRBV5-1 and TRBJ1-1): KAGVTQTPRYLIKTRGQQVTLSCSPISGHRSVSWYQQTPGQGLQFLFEYFSETQRNKGNFPGRFSGRQFSNSRSEMNVSTLELGDSALYLCASRQGGSESTEAFFGQGTRLTVV.